This is a list of T cell receptor beta chains from one sample in a study of cytomegalovirus exposure and HLA in healthy donors. TCRdb's table, derived via immunoSEQ multiplex PCR, lists solely in-frame clones and lacks some. The repertoire holds about 65,000 clones, with roughly two thirds as singletons. Sequenced input: PBMCs. These receptors came from a man younger than 40 in good health and CMV-seronegative. CDR3s include the opening cysteine and the closing phenylalanine or tryptophan. Clone size is not always given. Where it is, it says once, few, many or a class for expanded clones.

J | V | length | size | CDR3
TRBJ1-1 | TRBV9 | 17 | - | CASSGTTGGILNTEAFF
TRBJ2-7 | TRBV6-5 | 13 | - | CASRGTTSYEQYF
TRBJ2-1 | TRBV11-2 | 12 | few | CASSLANNEQFF
TRBJ2-1 | TRBV30 | 13 | - | CAWSKRGYNEQFF
TRBJ1-1 | TRBV7-2 | 12 | - | CASSFGEAEAFF
TRBJ2-7 | TRBV7-2 | 15 | - | CASSLDWGLSYEQYF
TRBJ2-1 | TRBV7-9 | 14 | - | CASSSLDRENEQFF
TRBJ1-1 | TRBV29-1 | 12 | - | CSAGQGRTEAFF
TRBJ2-5 | TRBV7-6 | 16 | - | CASSLDEALREETQYF
TRBJ2-2 | TRBV6-1 | 14 | - | CASIRDRGTGELFF
TRBJ1-2 | TRBV6-5 | 13 | few | CASARDPGDGYTF
TRBJ2-5 | TRBV9 | 18 | - | CASSGGSLAGGSQETQYF
TRBJ2-3 | TRBV30 | 14 | - | CAWRGGARADTQYF
TRBJ1-2 | TRBV25-1 | 15 | - | CASSEYGNRAKGYTF
TRBJ1-6 | TRBV11-2 | 15 | - | CASSLDREGISPLHF
TRBJ2-7 | TRBV5-1 | 15 | - | CASSPDGQPYYEQYF
TRBJ2-3 | TRBV6-5 | 13 | - | CASGQHMEDTQYF
TRBJ1-2 | TRBV30 | 15 | once | CAWSRDSRGDYGYTF
TRBJ1-4 | TRBV9 | 14 | - | CASTPGDADEKLFF
TRBJ2-1 | TRBV6-5 | 15 | - | CASSYIRLGHNEQFF
TRBJ2-7 | TRBV6-5 | 14 | - | CASRTGVSSYEQYF
TRBJ2-7 | TRBV2 | 15 | - | CASSVRTGGERRLHF
TRBJ2-1 | TRBV11-2 | 18 | few | CASSLGKWDSPSYNEQFF
TRBJ2-7 | TRBV29-1 | 13 | - | CSVMVQGTYEQYF
TRBJ1-6 | TRBV7-9 | 14 | - | CASSPQEIHSPLHF
TRBJ2-2 | TRBV9 | 15 | - | CASSGPGTDTGELFF
TRBJ2-5 | TRBV19 | 14 | - | CASSIIWGGETQYF
TRBJ2-7 | TRBV5-1 | 15 | - | CASSPYSGTGSEQYF
TRBJ2-3 | TRBV4-2 | 18 | once | CASSRTHAGTSFTDTQYF
TRBJ1-6 | TRBV5-6 | 16 | - | CASSLARGTNNSPLHF
TRBJ1-6 | TRBV5-1 | 15 | - | CASSIGTAFNSPLHF
TRBJ2-7 | TRBV6-1 | 14 | few | CASSRDRGSYEQYF
TRBJ1-2 | TRBV6-1 | 12 | - | CATRLANYGYTF
TRBJ2-1 | TRBV7-2 | 12 | once | CASSLVGGEQFF
TRBJ1-1 | TRBV23-1 | 15 | - | CASSQSEGNNTEAFF
TRBJ2-3 | TRBV7-9 | 16 | - | CASSQRDSGDSDTQYF
TRBJ1-1 | TRBV9 | 14 | - | CASSVGTQGTEAFF
TRBJ1-6 | TRBV6-5 | 14 | once | CASSYGGSNSPLHF
TRBJ1-1 | TRBV4-1 | 15 | - | CASSLLQGGNTEAFF
TRBJ1-5 | TRBV7-2 | 15 | few | CASSLGVGGAQPQHF
TRBJ1-1 | TRBV11-3 | 14 | - | CASSLAGGNTEAFF
TRBJ2-7 | TRBV19 | 14 | - | CASSEGQGLYEQYF
TRBJ1-3 | TRBV30 | 13 | - | CAWSVYSGNTIYF
TRBJ2-5 | TRBV29-1 | 12 | - | CSGLGGSETQYF
TRBJ1-5 | TRBV21-1 | 14 | - | CASSSHRVPRPQHF